One and the same sample provided the 7 T cell receptor beta chains below, sequenced in a study of blood T cell repertoires in COVID-19. The method was immunoSEQ multiplex PCR; TCRdb's version includes in-frame clones alone and lacks a portion of them. This table holds some 320,000 clones, approximately 87% found once. Sequencing used peripheral blood. Source of these receptors: a woman in her forties or fifties who had recovered from COVID-19.

The chain joins TRBV7-9 to TRBJ2-2, with TRBD1 as a possible D gene (6 bases). The V end was cut by 5 bases, the J end by 5 bases, with 9 bases between. CDR1 SEHNR and CDR2 FQNEAQ come from the germline V gene (reference sequence). The CDR3 consists of 13 residues. CDR3 residues: CASSPQGTGELFF. In DNA, the CDR3 is TGTGCCAGCAGCCCACAGGGAACCGGGGAGCTGTTTTTT.

The J gene is TRBJ1-2, the V gene TRBV5-1, with a possible D match to TRBD1 (5 bases). The V and J ends lost 0 bases and 5 bases respectively, with 8 bases between them. The CDR3 consists of 13 residues. CDR1 and CDR2 (germline): SGHRS, YFSETQ. CDR3 region: CASSLGGSYGYTF. For the CDR3, the DNA is TGCGCCAGCAGCTTGGGGGGCAGTTATGGCTACACCTTC. The entire variable domain, with the rest obtained from reference TRBV5-1 and TRBJ1-2, is as follows: KAGVTQTPRYLIKTRGQQVTLSCSPISGHRSVSWYQQTPGQGLQFLFEYFSETQRNKGNFPGRFSGRQFSNSRSEMNVSTLELGDSALYLCASSLGGSYGYTFGSGTRLTVV.

The chain combines TRBV19 with TRBJ1-1, with 8 bases matching TRBD1. V lost 6 bases and J lost 1; bases outside the gene matches: 10. This CDR3 spans 16 amino acids. The germline gives CDR1 LNHDA, CDR2 SQIVND (reference sequence). CDR3 coding DNA: TGTGCCAGTAGAGACCGGACAGGGTCCCCGAACACTGAAGCTTTCTTT. This encodes CASRDRTGSPNTEAFF.

The V gene is TRBV18, the J gene TRBJ2-5; perhaps TRBD1 as D (5 bases). Germline V CDR1 and CDR2: KGHSH, LQKENI. CDR3 length: 15 amino acids. V lost 1 base, J lost 5 bases, and 14 bases lay in between. CDR3 residues: CASSPLVRTQETQYF. The CDR3 nucleotides read TGTGCCAGCTCACCACTGGTGAGGACACAGGAGACCCAGTACTTC.

V is TRBV25-1 and J is TRBJ2-2, with 7 bases identical to TRBD1. With 11 bases clipped from V and 1 base from J, the junction kept 1 base outside the gene matches. Germline CDR1 and CDR2: MGHDK and SYGVNS. This CDR3 contains 12 residues. In nucleotides, the CDR3 is TGTGCCGGACAGGTGAACACCGGGGAGCTGTTTTTT. Its protein is CAGQVNTGELFF.

The chain couples TRBV12-3 or TRBV12-4 to TRBJ2-5, with 9 bases that match TRBD2. The length of the CDR3 is 13 residues. V was pared by 6 bases and J by 2 bases, with 1 base of the junction left unmatched. The CDR3 loop is CASRSGGQETQYF. The CDR3 bases are TGTGCCAGCAGGAGCGGGGGGCAAGAGACCCAGTACTTC.

The V call is TRBV10-3, the J call TRBJ2-1; 10 bases fit TRBD1. This CDR3 comprises 13 residues. Looked up from germline, CDR1 is ENHRY and CDR2 is SYGVKD. V shed 6 bases and J 5 bases; nucleotides not matched to a gene: 1. The CDR3 DNA reads as TGTGCCATCAGCGGGACAGGGGACAATGAGCAGTTCTTC. This sequence encodes CAISGTGDNEQFF.